Listed below are T cell receptor beta chains from one sample, sequenced in a study of tumor-infiltrating lymphocytes in primary liver carcinoma. One entry per CDR3 protein, called by TCRdb with MiXCR from the multiplex PCR reads. Of fewer than 350,000 distinct CDR3 sequences detected, more than 55% appear once; the ten largest clones hold roughly 8.6%. Sequenced material: peripheral blood. The receptors were sampled from a man aged 35 to 55 with primary liver carcinoma and hepatitis B virus infection. Both conserved end residues are part of each CDR3. Fields, in order: V gene, J gene, clone size, CDR3 protein. Size is stated for part of the rows, as once, few or many counts, or as a class when the clone is expanded.

v_call: TRBV28; j_call: TRBJ2-2; clone_size: -; cdr3_aa: CASSPWGRSNTGELFF
v_call: TRBV10-2; j_call: TRBJ2-6; clone_size: -; cdr3_aa: CASFSGSRQSSGANVLTF
v_call: TRBV7-8; j_call: TRBJ1-6; clone_size: few; cdr3_aa: CASSSTGNSPLHF
v_call: TRBV29-1; j_call: TRBJ1-2; clone_size: many; cdr3_aa: CSVEDRRRGDGYTF
v_call: TRBV6-5; j_call: TRBJ2-2; clone_size: -; cdr3_aa: CVSSLNTGELFF
v_call: TRBV5-1; j_call: TRBJ2-5; clone_size: -; cdr3_aa: CASSLYGSETQYF
v_call: TRBV29-1; j_call: TRBJ2-7; clone_size: many; cdr3_aa: CSVLRGYEQYF
v_call: TRBV7-2; j_call: TRBJ1-5; clone_size: -; cdr3_aa: CASSLDDQPQHF
v_call: TRBV4-2; j_call: TRBJ2-5; clone_size: many; cdr3_aa: CASSQVRAGRETQYF
v_call: TRBV11-2; j_call: TRBJ2-7; clone_size: -; cdr3_aa: CASSTWTSGSYEQHF
v_call: TRBV11-2; j_call: TRBJ2-1; clone_size: once; cdr3_aa: CASSHSGSSYNDQFF
v_call: TRBV10-3; j_call: TRBJ2-7; clone_size: -; cdr3_aa: CAISERTASSYEQYF
v_call: TRBV11-1; j_call: TRBJ2-1; clone_size: -; cdr3_aa: CASSLEGNGLFF
v_call: TRBV6-5; j_call: TRBJ1-1; clone_size: -; cdr3_aa: CTSSSRDTDTEAFF
v_call: TRBV29-1; j_call: TRBJ2-2; clone_size: -; cdr3_aa: CSVFSGRGELLF
v_call: TRBV6-7; j_call: TRBJ1-5; clone_size: -; cdr3_aa: CSSSYCLGSKDRFRPQHF
v_call: TRBV5-1; j_call: TRBJ2-1; clone_size: -; cdr3_aa: CASSLDGNAYNEQFF
v_call: TRBV20-1; j_call: TRBJ1-2; clone_size: -; cdr3_aa: CSARPTGSSYGYTF
v_call: TRBV10-2; j_call: TRBJ2-3; clone_size: -; cdr3_aa: CASIGGPWFTDTQYF
v_call: TRBV30; j_call: TRBJ1-4; clone_size: -; cdr3_aa: CAWTSGPANEKLFF
v_call: TRBV12-3/TRBV12-4; j_call: TRBJ2-2; clone_size: -; cdr3_aa: CASSLSGGNTGELFF
v_call: TRBV7-8; j_call: TRBJ2-2; clone_size: few; cdr3_aa: CASSLGHGGGELFF
v_call: TRBV10-3; j_call: TRBJ1-1; clone_size: -; cdr3_aa: CAISESGLLMNIEAFF
v_call: TRBV4-2; j_call: TRBJ1-4; clone_size: -; cdr3_aa: CASNQPPGPEKLFF
v_call: TRBV4-3; j_call: TRBJ2-6; clone_size: -; cdr3_aa: CACSQDGSGRGTNVLTF
v_call: TRBV6-1; j_call: TRBJ2-3; clone_size: few; cdr3_aa: CASSDGLAGVGTQYF
v_call: TRBV6-2/TRBV6-3; j_call: TRBJ2-1; clone_size: -; cdr3_aa: CASSITGGSYNEQFF
v_call: TRBV29-1; j_call: TRBJ2-1; clone_size: many; cdr3_aa: CSVIGGTGRDEQFF
v_call: TRBV12-3/TRBV12-4; j_call: TRBJ2-5; clone_size: -; cdr3_aa: CASSPTVVEETQYF
v_call: TRBV14; j_call: TRBJ2-5; clone_size: -; cdr3_aa: CASILGPQGTQYF
v_call: TRBV6-2/TRBV6-3; j_call: TRBJ1-5; clone_size: -; cdr3_aa: CASSYSRDGDIRNQSQHF
v_call: TRBV20-1; j_call: TRBJ2-2; clone_size: -; cdr3_aa: CSARVGLETGELFF
v_call: TRBV4-2; j_call: TRBJ2-3; clone_size: -; cdr3_aa: CASSQGSSGFNADTQYF
v_call: TRBV10-3; j_call: TRBJ2-2; clone_size: many; cdr3_aa: CAIRATGELFF
v_call: TRBV5-8; j_call: TRBJ2-7; clone_size: many; cdr3_aa: CASSLSLAGTGSEQYF
v_call: TRBV7-8; j_call: TRBJ1-2; clone_size: -; cdr3_aa: CASSSWDRGGYTF
v_call: TRBV7-9; j_call: TRBJ2-5; clone_size: few; cdr3_aa: CASPPAGEQETQYF
v_call: TRBV28; j_call: TRBJ2-3; clone_size: -; cdr3_aa: CASNPGQVLTDTQYF
v_call: TRBV6-5; j_call: TRBJ1-3; clone_size: few; cdr3_aa: CASSQQGTGNTIYF
v_call: TRBV11-2; j_call: TRBJ2-7; clone_size: many; cdr3_aa: CASSLVSTYEQYF
v_call: TRBV6-5; j_call: TRBJ2-1; clone_size: -; cdr3_aa: CANSRGQGPGAYNEQFF
v_call: TRBV5-1; j_call: TRBJ2-3; clone_size: -; cdr3_aa: CASSLNRKTETQYF
v_call: TRBV4-2; j_call: TRBJ1-1; clone_size: many; cdr3_aa: CASSQDGRNTEAFF
v_call: TRBV5-4; j_call: TRBJ2-1; clone_size: many; cdr3_aa: CASSYSGGGNNEQFF
v_call: TRBV6-1; j_call: TRBJ2-7; clone_size: -; cdr3_aa: CASGGETYDQYF
v_call: TRBV5-1; j_call: TRBJ2-5; clone_size: -; cdr3_aa: CASSVFDRLQETQYF
v_call: TRBV5-1; j_call: TRBJ2-2; clone_size: -; cdr3_aa: CASSLRETDTGELFF
v_call: TRBV10-3; j_call: TRBJ2-3; clone_size: few; cdr3_aa: CAISEGTLSTDTQYF
v_call: TRBV29-1; j_call: TRBJ2-3; clone_size: -; cdr3_aa: CSVQGGPDAQYF
v_call: TRBV28; j_call: TRBJ2-7; clone_size: -; cdr3_aa: CASSSPLTSGSRYEQYF
v_call: TRBV5-1; j_call: TRBJ2-1; clone_size: -; cdr3_aa: CASSLEYAGGDNEQFF
v_call: TRBV29-1; j_call: TRBJ1-1; clone_size: many; cdr3_aa: CSVLPGAGSTEAFF
v_call: TRBV7-9; j_call: TRBJ2-3; clone_size: once; cdr3_aa: CASSFGSSGTGDTQYF
v_call: TRBV11-1; j_call: TRBJ2-5; clone_size: -; cdr3_aa: CASSPGPSRHGTQYF